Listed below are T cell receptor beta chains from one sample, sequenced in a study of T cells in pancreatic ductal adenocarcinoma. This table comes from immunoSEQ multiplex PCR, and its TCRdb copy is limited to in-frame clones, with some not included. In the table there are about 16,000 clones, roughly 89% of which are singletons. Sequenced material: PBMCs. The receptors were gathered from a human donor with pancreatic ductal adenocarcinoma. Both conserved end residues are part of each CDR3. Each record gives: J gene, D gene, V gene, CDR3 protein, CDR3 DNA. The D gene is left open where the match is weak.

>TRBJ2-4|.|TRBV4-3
CASSQDLSTRGLGNIQYF
TGCGCCAGCAGCCAAGATCTTTCGACACGGGGGCTCGGAAACATTCAGTACTTC
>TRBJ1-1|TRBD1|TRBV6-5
CASSWAGTGMNTEAFF
TGTGCCAGCAGTTGGGCCGGGACAGGTATGAACACTGAAGCTTTCTTT
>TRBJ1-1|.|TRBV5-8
CASSLVRQGSTEAFF
TGTGCCAGCAGCTTGGTTCGGCAGGGGAGCACTGAAGCTTTCTTT
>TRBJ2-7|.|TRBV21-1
CASKGTSGSQGEQYF
TGTGCCAGCAAAGGGACTAGCGGGAGTCAGGGCGAGCAGTACTTC
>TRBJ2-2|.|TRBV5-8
CASSLQSIGAGGELFF
TGTGCCAGCAGCTTGCAGTCGATCGGGGCTGGCGGGGAGCTGTTTTTT
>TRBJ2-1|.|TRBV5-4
CASSSTGNPYNEQFF
TGTGCCAGCAGCTCTACAGGGAACCCCTACAATGAGCAGTTCTTC
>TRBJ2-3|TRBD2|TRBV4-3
CASSQDLWGTRGTDTQYF
TGCGCCAGCAGCCAAGATCTGTGGGGGACTAGGGGCACAGATACGCAGTATTTT
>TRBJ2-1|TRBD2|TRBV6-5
CASSYSLAEYNEQFF
TGTGCCAGCAGTTACAGTCTAGCGGAGTACAATGAGCAGTTCTTC
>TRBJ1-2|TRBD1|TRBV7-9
CASSIPGQGDYGYTF
TGTGCCAGCAGCATCCCGGGACAGGGCGACTATGGCTACACCTTC
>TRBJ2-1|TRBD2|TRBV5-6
CASSLLSGRSRNEQFF
TGTGCCAGCAGCCTACTCAGCGGGAGGTCCCGCAATGAGCAGTTCTTC
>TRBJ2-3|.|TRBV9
CASYPIARSSTDTQYF
TGTGCCAGCTACCCCATTGCACGCTCTAGCACAGATACGCAGTATTTT